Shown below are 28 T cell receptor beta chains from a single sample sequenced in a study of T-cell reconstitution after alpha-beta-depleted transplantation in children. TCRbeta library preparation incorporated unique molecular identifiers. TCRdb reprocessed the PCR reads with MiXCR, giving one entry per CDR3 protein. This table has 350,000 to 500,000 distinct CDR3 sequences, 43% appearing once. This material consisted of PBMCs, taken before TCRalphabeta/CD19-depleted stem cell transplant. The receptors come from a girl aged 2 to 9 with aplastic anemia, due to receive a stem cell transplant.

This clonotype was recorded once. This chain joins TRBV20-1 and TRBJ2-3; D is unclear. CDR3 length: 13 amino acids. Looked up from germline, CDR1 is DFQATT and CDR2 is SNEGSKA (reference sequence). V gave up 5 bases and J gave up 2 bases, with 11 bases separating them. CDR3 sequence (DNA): TGCAGTGCTCAACGGGCCTCCACAGATACGCAGTATTTT. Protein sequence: CSAQRASTDTQYF.

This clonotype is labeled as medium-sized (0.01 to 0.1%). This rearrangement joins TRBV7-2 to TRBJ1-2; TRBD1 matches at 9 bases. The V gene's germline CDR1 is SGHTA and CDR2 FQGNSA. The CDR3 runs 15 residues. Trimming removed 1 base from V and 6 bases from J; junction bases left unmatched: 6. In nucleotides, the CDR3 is TGTGCCAGCAGCTTAGACCAAACAGGGGGCCATGGCTACACCTTC. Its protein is CASSLDQTGGHGYTF.

CDR3 in DNA: TGCGCCAGCAGCTTGATCGGGACAGTCCACGAGCAGTACTTC. Amino acids: CASSLIGTVHEQYF. This chain uses TRBV5-1 with TRBJ2-1, with 7 bases identical to TRBD1. The J call may be in error: the DNA end matches TRBJ2-7 better. The germline gives CDR1 SGHRS, CDR2 YFSETQ. This CDR3 spans 14 amino acids.

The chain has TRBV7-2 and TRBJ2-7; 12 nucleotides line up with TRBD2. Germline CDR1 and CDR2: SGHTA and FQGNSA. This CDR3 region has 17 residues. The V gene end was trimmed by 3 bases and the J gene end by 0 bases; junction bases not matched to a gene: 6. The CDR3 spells CASSFPSTSGSSYEQYF. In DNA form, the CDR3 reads TGTGCCAGCAGCTTCCCCTCGACTAGCGGGAGCTCCTACGAGCAGTACTTC.

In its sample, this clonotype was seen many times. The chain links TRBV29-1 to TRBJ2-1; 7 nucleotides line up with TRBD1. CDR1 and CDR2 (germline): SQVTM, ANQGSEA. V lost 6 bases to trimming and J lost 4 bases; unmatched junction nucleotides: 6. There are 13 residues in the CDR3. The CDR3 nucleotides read TGCAGCGTAGGGACAGCACATTACAATGAGCAGTTCTTC. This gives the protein CSVGTAHYNEQFF.

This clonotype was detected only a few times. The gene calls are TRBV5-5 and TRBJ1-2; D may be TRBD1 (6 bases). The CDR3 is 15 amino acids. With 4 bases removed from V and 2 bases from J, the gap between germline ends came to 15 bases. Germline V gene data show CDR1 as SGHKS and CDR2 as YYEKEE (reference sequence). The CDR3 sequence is CASSPTGSTNYGYTF. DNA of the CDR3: TGTGCCAGCAGCCCTACAGGGTCGACAAACTATGGCTACACCTTC.

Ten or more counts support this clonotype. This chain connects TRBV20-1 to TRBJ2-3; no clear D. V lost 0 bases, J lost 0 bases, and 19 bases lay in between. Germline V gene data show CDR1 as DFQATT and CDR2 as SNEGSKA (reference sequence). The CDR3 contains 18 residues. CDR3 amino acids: CSARDLGGVRPSTDTQYF. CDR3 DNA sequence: TGCAGTGCTAGAGATCTGGGCGGAGTGAGACCTAGCACAGATACGCAGTATTTT.

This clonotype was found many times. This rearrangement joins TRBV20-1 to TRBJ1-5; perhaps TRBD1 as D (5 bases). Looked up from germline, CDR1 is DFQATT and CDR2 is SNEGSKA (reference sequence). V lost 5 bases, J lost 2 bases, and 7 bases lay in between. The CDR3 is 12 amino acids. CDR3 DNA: TGCAGTGCTGTACAGGGCAATCAGCCCCAGCATTTT. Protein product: CSAVQGNQPQHF.

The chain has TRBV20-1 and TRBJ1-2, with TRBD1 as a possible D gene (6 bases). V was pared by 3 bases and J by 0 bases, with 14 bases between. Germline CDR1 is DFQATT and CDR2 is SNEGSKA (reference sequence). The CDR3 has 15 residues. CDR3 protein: CSARPGAAPNYGYTF. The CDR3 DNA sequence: TGCAGTGCTAGGCCGGGGGCAGCGCCTAACTATGGCTACACCTTC.

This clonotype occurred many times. The DNA of the CDR3 is TGTGCCAGCAGTGAGTCAAAACTGTTTTTT. Its translation is CASSESKLFF. V is TRBV25-1 and J is TRBJ1-4; D gene unclear. From germline, CDR1 is MGHDK and CDR2 SYGVNS. This CDR3 spans 10 amino acids. V gave up 3 bases and J gave up 10 bases, with 3 bases separating them.

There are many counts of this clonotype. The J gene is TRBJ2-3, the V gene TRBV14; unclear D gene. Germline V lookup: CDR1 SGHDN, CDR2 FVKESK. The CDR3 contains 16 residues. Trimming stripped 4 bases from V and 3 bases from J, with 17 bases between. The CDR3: CASSPFLGIDTDTQYF. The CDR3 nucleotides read TGTGCCAGCAGCCCGTTCCTGGGGATTGATACAGATACGCAGTATTTT.

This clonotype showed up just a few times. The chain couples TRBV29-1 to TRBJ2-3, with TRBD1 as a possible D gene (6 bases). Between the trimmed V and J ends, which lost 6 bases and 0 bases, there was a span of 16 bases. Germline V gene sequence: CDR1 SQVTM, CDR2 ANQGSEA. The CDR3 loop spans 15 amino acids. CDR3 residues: CSVGALGKSTDTQYF. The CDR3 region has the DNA TGCAGCGTGGGGGCACTAGGGAAGAGCACAGATACGCAGTATTTT.

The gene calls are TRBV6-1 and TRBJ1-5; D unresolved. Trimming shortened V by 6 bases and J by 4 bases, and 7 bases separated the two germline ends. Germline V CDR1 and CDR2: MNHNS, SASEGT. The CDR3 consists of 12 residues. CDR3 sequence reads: CASRARNQPQHF. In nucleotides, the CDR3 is TGTGCCAGCAGGGCGAGGAATCAGCCCCAGCATTTT.

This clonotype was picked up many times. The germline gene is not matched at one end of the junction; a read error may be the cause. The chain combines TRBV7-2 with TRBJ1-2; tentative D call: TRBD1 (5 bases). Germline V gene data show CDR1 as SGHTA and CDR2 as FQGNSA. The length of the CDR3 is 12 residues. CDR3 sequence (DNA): TGTGCCAGCAGCTTAGTGGGCGAGGGGATGGCCTTC. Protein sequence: CASSLVGEGMAF.

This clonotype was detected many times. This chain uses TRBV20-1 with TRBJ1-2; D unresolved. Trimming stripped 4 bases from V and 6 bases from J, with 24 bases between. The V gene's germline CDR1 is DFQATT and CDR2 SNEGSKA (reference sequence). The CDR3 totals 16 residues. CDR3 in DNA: TGCAGTGCTACTCCCGTTCGGTCAGGCCGAATAGATGGCTACACCTTC. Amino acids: CSATPVRSGRIDGYTF.

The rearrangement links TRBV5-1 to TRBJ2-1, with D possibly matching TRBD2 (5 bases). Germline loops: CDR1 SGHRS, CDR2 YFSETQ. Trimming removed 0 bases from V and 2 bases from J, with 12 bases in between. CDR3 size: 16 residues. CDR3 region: CASSLESPSPYNEQFF. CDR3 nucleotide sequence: TGCGCCAGCAGCTTGGAATCTCCTAGCCCCTACAATGAGCAGTTCTTC.

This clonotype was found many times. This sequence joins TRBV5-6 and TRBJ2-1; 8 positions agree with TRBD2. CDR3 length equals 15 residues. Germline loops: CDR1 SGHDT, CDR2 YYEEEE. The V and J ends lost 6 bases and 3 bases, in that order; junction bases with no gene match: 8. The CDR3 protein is CASTPGGTYYNEQFF. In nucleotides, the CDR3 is TGTGCCAGCACCCCGGGGGGGACCTACTACAATGAGCAGTTCTTC. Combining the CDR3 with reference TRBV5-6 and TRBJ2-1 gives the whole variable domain DAGVTQSPTHLIKTRGQQVTLRCSPKSGHDTVSWYQQALGQGPQFIFQYYEEEERQRGNFPDRFSGHQFPNYSSELNVNALLLGDSALYLCASTPGGTYYNEQFFGPGTRLTVL.

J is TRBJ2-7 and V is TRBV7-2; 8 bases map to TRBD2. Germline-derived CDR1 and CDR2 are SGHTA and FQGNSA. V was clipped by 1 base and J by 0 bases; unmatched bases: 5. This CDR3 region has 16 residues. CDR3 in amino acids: CASSLEGTRSSYEQYF. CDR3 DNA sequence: TGTGCCAGCAGCTTAGAAGGGACTAGGAGCTCCTACGAGCAGTACTTC.

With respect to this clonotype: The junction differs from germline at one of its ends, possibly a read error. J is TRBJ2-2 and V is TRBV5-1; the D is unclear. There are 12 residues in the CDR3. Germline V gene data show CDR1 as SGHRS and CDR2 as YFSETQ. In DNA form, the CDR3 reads TGCGTCAGCAGCCCAAACACCGGGGAGCTGTTTTTT. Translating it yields CVSSPNTGELFF.

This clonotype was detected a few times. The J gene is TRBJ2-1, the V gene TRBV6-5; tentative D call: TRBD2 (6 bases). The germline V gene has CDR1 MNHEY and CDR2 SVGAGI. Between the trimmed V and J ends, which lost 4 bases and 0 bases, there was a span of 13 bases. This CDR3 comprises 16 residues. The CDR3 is CASSSVWGDSYNEQFF. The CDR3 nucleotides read TGTGCCAGCAGTTCCGTTTGGGGGGACTCCTACAATGAGCAGTTCTTC.

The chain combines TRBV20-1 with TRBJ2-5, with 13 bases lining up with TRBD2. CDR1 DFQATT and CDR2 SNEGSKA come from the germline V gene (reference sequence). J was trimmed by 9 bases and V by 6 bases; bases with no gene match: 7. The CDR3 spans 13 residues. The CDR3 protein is CSAFGTSGMAQYF. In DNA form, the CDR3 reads TGCAGTGCCTTTGGGACTAGCGGGATGGCCCAGTACTTC.

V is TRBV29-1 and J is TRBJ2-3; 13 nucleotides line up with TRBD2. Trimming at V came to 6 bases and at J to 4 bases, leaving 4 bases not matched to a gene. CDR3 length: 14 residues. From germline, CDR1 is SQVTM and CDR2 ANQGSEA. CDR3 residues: CSVTSGGVSDTQYF. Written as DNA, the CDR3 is TGCAGCGTCACTAGCGGGGGGGTCTCAGATACGCAGTATTTT.

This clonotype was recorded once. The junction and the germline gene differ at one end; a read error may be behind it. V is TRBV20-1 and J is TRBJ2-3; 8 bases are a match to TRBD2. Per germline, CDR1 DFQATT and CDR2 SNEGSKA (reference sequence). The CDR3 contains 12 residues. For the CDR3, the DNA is TGCAGTACTAGCGGAGGTGTGGATACGCAGTATTTT. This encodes CSTSGGVDTQYF.

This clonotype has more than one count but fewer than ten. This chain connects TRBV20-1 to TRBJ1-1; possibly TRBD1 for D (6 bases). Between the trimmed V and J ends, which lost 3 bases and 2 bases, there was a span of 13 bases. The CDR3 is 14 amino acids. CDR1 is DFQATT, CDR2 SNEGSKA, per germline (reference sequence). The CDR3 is CSARDVQGNTEAFF. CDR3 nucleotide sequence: TGCAGTGCTAGGGACGTACAGGGAAACACTGAAGCTTTCTTT.

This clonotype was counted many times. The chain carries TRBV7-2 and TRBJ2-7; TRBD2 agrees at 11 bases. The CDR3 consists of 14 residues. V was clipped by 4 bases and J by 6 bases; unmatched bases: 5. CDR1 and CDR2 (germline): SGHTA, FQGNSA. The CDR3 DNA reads TGTGCCAGCAGCTCACTAGCGGGAGTGGGCGAGCAGTACTTC. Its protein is CASSSLAGVGEQYF.

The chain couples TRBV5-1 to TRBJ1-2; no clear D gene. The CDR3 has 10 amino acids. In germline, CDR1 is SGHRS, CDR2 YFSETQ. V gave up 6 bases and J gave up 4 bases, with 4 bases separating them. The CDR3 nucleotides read TGCGCCAGCAAAGGCTATGGCTACACCTTC. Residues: CASKGYGYTF.

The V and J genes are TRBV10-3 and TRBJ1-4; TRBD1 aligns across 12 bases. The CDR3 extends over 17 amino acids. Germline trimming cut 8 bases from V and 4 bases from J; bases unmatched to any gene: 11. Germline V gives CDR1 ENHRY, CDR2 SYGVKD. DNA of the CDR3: TGTGCCATCCTACCCACCGGGACAGGGGGCCTTAATGAAAAACTGTTTTTT. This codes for CAILPTGTGGLNEKLFF.

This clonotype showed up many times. The CDR3 region is CSARQGPFEGTQYF. CDR3 bases: TGCAGTGCGAGGCAGGGGCCCTTCGAAGGGACCCAGTACTTC. The rearrangement links TRBV20-1 to TRBJ2-5; a possible D gene is TRBD1 (6 bases). The V gene's germline CDR1 is DFQATT and CDR2 SNEGSKA (reference sequence). V was cut by 6 bases and J by 7 bases, with 21 bases left in between. The CDR3 is made up of 14 amino acids.